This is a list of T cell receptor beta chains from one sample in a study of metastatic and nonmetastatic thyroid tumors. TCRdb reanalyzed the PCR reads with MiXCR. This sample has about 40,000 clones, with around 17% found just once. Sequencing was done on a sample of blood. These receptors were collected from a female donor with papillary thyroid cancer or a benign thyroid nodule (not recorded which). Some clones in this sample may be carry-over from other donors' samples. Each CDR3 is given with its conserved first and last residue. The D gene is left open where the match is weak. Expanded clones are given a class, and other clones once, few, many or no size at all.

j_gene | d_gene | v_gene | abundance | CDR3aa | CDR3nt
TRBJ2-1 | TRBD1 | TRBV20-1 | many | CSADNSPDRGTNEQFF | TGCAGTGCGGACAACTCTCCGGACAGGGGGACGAATGAGCAGTTCTTC
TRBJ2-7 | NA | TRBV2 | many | CASSDPTGYEQYF | TGTGCCAGCAGTGACCCGACGGGGTACGAGCAGTACTTC
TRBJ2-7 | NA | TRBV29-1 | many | CSATPGRYYEQYF | TGCAGCGCTACACCGGGACGGTACTACGAGCAGTACTTC
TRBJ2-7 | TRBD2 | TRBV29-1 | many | CSVEARTSGNSYEQYF | TGCAGCGTTGAAGCCCGGACTAGCGGGAATTCCTACGAGCAGTACTTC
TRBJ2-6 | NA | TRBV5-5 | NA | CASSSLPGANVLTF | TGTGCCAGCAGCTCCTTACCGGGGGCCAACGTCCTGACTTTC
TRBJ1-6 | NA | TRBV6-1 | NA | CASMVMNSPLHF | TGTGCCAGCATGGTGATGAATTCACCCCTCCACTTT
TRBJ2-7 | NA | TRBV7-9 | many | CASSLGDGSSYEQYF | TGTGCCAGCAGCTTGGGCGACGGGAGCTCCTACGAGCAGTACTTC
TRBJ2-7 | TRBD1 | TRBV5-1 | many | CASSFRDSRSYEQYF | TGCGCCAGCAGCTTCCGGGACAGCCGTTCCTACGAGCAGTACTTC
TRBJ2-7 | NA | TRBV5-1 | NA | CASILEQGLHEQYF | TGCGCCAGCATCTTGGAGCAGGGGCTCCACGAGCAGTACTTC
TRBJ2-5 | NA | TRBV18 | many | CASSPVWQETQYF | TGTGCCAGCTCACCGGTCTGGCAAGAGACCCAGTACTTC
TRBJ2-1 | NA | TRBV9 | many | CASSSVDEQFF | TGTGCCAGCAGCTCAGTGGATGAGCAGTTCTTC
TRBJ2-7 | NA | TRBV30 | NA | CAWSPSFYEQYF | TGTGCCTGGAGTCCTAGCTTCTACGAGCAGTACTTC
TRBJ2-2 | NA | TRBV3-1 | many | CASSQVKAGELFF | TGTGCCAGCAGCCAAGTTAAGGCCGGGGAGCTGTTTTTT
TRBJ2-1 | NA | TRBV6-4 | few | CASSDRDNEQFF | TGTGCCAGCAGTGACAGGGACAATGAGCAGTTCTTC
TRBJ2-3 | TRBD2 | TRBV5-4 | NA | CAIHSGGTADTQYF | TGTGCCATTCACTCGGGAGGGACGGCAGATACGCAGTATTTT
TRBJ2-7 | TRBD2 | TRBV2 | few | CVSIGTSGMGEQYF | TGTGTCAGCATTGGGACTAGCGGGATGGGTGAGCAGTACTTC
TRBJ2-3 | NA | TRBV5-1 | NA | CASILTSGRLDTQYF | TGCGCCAGCATCTTGACTAGTGGGAGATTGGATACGCAGTATTTT
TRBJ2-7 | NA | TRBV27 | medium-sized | CASSRGRGPGSYEQYF | TGTGCCAGCAGTCGGGGGAGGGGGCCTGGATCCTACGAGCAGTACTTC
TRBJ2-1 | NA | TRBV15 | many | CATSRVGGVYNEQFF | TGTGCCACCAGCAGAGTTGGGGGAGTATACAATGAGCAGTTCTTC